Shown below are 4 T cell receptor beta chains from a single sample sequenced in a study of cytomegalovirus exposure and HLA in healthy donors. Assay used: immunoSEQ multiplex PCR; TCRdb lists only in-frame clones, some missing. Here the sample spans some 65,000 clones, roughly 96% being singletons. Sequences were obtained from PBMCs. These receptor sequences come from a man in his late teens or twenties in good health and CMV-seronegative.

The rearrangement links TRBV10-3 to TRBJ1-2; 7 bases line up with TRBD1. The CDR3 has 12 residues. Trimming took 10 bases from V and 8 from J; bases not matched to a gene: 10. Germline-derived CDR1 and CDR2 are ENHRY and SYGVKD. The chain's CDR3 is CATGGTETGYTF. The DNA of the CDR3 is TGTGCCACCGGCGGGACAGAGACAGGCTACACCTTC.

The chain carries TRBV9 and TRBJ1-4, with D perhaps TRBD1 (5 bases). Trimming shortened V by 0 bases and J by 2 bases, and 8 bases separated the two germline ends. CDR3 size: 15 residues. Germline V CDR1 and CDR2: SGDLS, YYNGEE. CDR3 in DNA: TGTGCCAGCAGCGTAGACCAGGGTACTAATGAAAAACTGTTTTTT. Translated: CASSVDQGTNEKLFF. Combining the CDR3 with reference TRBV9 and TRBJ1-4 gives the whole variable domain DSGVTQTPKHLITATGQRVTLRCSPRSGDLSVYWYQQSLDQGLQFLIQYYNGEERAKGNILERFSAQQFPDLHSELNLSSLELGDSALYFCASSVDQGTNEKLFFGSGTQLSVL.

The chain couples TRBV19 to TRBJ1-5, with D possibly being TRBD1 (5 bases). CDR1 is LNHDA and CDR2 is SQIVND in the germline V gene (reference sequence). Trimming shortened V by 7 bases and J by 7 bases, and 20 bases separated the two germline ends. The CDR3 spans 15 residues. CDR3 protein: CASTDTRVGEQPQHF. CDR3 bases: TGTGCCAGTACTGATACCAGGGTAGGAGAGCAGCCCCAGCATTTT.

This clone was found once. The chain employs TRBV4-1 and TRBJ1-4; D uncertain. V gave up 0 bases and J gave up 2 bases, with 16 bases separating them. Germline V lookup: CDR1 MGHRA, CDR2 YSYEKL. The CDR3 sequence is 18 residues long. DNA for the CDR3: TGCGCCAGCAGCCAAGATACCTCGCGATCGCTCACTAATGAAAAACTGTTTTTT. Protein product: CASSQDTSRSLTNEKLFF.